This T cell receptor beta chain originates from a study of cytomegalovirus exposure and HLA in healthy donors. In the case of this clone: Antigen specificity is unknown.

Vbeta (60) and Jbeta (13) primers were used in the PCR. Profiling relied on immunoSEQ multiplex PCR, and the TCRdb table lists in-frame clones only, not all of them. There are roughly 170,000 clones in the sample; less than 85% occur only once, and around 5% lies in the top ten. This CDR3 is 14 amino acids long. Study-wide findings and caveats: Several V segments, TRBV6-2 and TRBV6-3 among them, could not be told apart and were dropped. The classifier reportedly diagnosed cytomegalovirus status with high sensitivity and specificity. Solely CMV serostatus was available to characterize immune exposure.

The chain is built from TRBV1 and TRBJ2-5; TRBD2, as called in the table, went unchecked against the DNA. TRBV1 is a documented pseudogene. This clonotype was sampled from a young man in good health and CMV-seronegative. The sequenced material came from PBMCs. The CDR3 DNA reads TGCACCAGCAGCCAGACTAGCGGGGGAAAGACCCAGTACTTC. Its protein is CTSSQTSGGKTQYF.